This is a list of T cell receptor beta chains from one sample in a study of cytomegalovirus exposure and HLA in healthy donors. Clones were sequenced by immunoSEQ multiplex PCR, and TCRdb holds only the in-frame ones, with some missing. Its listing shows about 77,000 clones. Sequencing used PBMCs. All receptors derive from a man aged 50 to 59 in good health and CMV-seropositive. Both conserved end residues are part of each CDR3. The D gene is left open where the match is weak.

cdr3_nt cdr3_aa j_call d_call v_call
TGTGCCTGGGGGGGATTAGCGGGCCTCAGCACAGATACGCAGTATTTT CAWGGLAGLSTDTQYF TRBJ2-3 TRBD2 TRBV30
TGTGCCAGCAGCCCTCGGGGGGGGGCGAACACCGGGGAGCTGTTTTTT CASSPRGGANTGELFF TRBJ2-2 TRBD2 TRBV7-8
TGTGCCAGCAGTTACGGCCAGGAGGTCTATGGCTACACCTTC CASSYGQEVYGYTF TRBJ1-2 . TRBV6-5
TGTGCCAGCAGCTTAGATGGGACAGGAGCCTACGAGCAGTACTTC CASSLDGTGAYEQYF TRBJ2-7 TRBD1 TRBV7-8
TGTGCCACCAGTTTGCGGGACAGTCCCTACGAGCAGTACTTC CATSLRDSPYEQYF TRBJ2-7 . TRBV6-1
TGTGCCAGCACCCCGGGACAGGGGGTAACTTACGAGCAGTACTTC CASTPGQGVTYEQYF TRBJ2-7 TRBD1 TRBV28
TGTGCCAGCAGCTCCTCGGAGGGCACTGAAGCTTTCTTT CASSSSEGTEAFF TRBJ1-1 . TRBV9
TGTGCCAGCAGCCCGGGACTAGCGGGCGCCTACGAGCAGTACTTC CASSPGLAGAYEQYF TRBJ2-7 TRBD2 TRBV7-2
TGCGCCAGCAGCTTGGATGAGGGACAGGGGGCAGGGACCTTC CASSLDEGQGAGTF TRBJ1-2 TRBD1 TRBV5-1
TGTGCCACCTCGGGACAGGGTTTAAGAGATACGCAGTATTTT CATSGQGLRDTQYF TRBJ2-3 TRBD1 TRBV6-5
TGTGCCAGCAGCCAGGGAGGGAAAGTCCACGAGCAGTACTTC CASSQGGKVHEQYF TRBJ2-7 TRBD2 TRBV28
TGTGCCAGCAGTTATACTAGCGGGGGTGACAATGAGCAGTTCTTC CASSYTSGGDNEQFF TRBJ2-1 TRBD2 TRBV5-8
TGTGCCAGCAGCCTAAGGGGGCGATTGAGGCCCCAGCATTTT CASSLRGRLRPQHF TRBJ1-5 TRBD1 TRBV7-7
TGTGCCAGCTCATACACAGGGGGTAACGAGATCGATGAGCAGTACTTC CASSYTGGNEIDEQYF TRBJ2-7 TRBD1 TRBV18
TGTGCCAGTAGTATACAATGGAACACTGAAGCTTTCTTT CASSIQWNTEAFF TRBJ1-1 . TRBV19
TGTGCCAGCAGCTTACAAGGGGGCACTGAAGCTTTCTTT CASSLQGGTEAFF TRBJ1-1 . TRBV5-4
TGTGCCAGCACCCGAGATTATAGCAATCAGCCCCAGCATTTT CASTRDYSNQPQHF TRBJ1-5 . TRBV7-6
TGCAGCGTCGCAGGGTCTGGGGCCAACGTCCTGACTTTC CSVAGSGANVLTF TRBJ2-6 . TRBV29-1
TGTGCCAGCAGCTTATGGCTAGGTAGGGGTGAAGCTTTCTTT CASSLWLGRGEAFF TRBJ1-1 . TRBV11-2
TGTGCCAGCAGCCCACCCGGGACAGTCTCCTACGAGCAGTACTTC CASSPPGTVSYEQYF TRBJ2-7 TRBD1 TRBV5-4
TGTGCCAGCAGGCATGCCGGACAGAGCTCCTACGAGCAGTACTTC CASRHAGQSSYEQYF TRBJ2-7 . TRBV7-9
TGCGCCAGCAGCCCAATAGGGCGACTAGCGGGGGCCCCGTGGGTTGCAGATACGCAGTATTTT CASSPIGRLAGAPWVADTQYF TRBJ2-3 TRBD2 TRBV5-1
TGTGCCAGCACCCAAGGGCTAGCGGCCTACGAGCAGTACTTC CASTQGLAAYEQYF TRBJ2-7 TRBD2 TRBV2
TGTGCCAGCAGCGCGGGGAGTTCCGATACGCAGTATTTT CASSAGSSDTQYF TRBJ2-3 . TRBV9
TGTGCCACCAGCAGAGATCGAGGACAGGGGGATGAAAAACTGTTTTTT CATSRDRGQGDEKLFF TRBJ1-4 TRBD1 TRBV15
TGTGCCAGCAGCTTGACAGGGGGGGCTCACTATGGCTACACCTTC CASSLTGGAHYGYTF TRBJ1-2 TRBD1 TRBV5-6
TGTGCCAGCAGCTATAGCATCGATACCCGGGGTAGAGGTGAAGCTTTCTTT CASSYSIDTRGRGEAFF TRBJ1-1 . TRBV7-9
TGTGCCAGCAGTTTTTCTGACAGGAACACTGAAGCTTTCTTT CASSFSDRNTEAFF TRBJ1-1 . TRBV28
TGCGCCAGCAGCCGTGGGACAGGCTCCTACAATGAGCAGTTCTTC CASSRGTGSYNEQFF TRBJ2-1 TRBD1 TRBV5-1
TGTGCCAGCAGCTCCGGACTAGCGGGGAGCTCCTACGAGCAGTACTTC CASSSGLAGSSYEQYF TRBJ2-7 TRBD2 TRBV5-4
TGTGCCAGCTCATGGACCGGGGAAACAGATACGCAGTATTTT CASSWTGETDTQYF TRBJ2-3 . TRBV18
TGCGCCAGCAGCCATCAGGGTTTAGGTGATGAAAAACTGTTTTTT CASSHQGLGDEKLFF TRBJ1-4 . TRBV4-1
TGTGCCAGCAGGCGCAATCTATTGGATTCACCCCTCCACTTT CASRRNLLDSPLHF TRBJ1-6 . TRBV14
TGTGCCACCTTTTTGAGGGAGGCTGGGAACACTGAAGCTTTCTTT CATFLREAGNTEAFF TRBJ1-1 . TRBV6-1
TGTGCCAGCAGCTTGTGGGGGGACACAGATACGCAGTATTTT CASSLWGDTDTQYF TRBJ2-3 . TRBV7-3
TGTGCCAGCAGCCCCCTCGACACCGGGGAGCTGTTTTTT CASSPLDTGELFF TRBJ2-2 . TRBV11-3
TGTGCTAGTGGTTTGTCTCGTTTAGATCAGCCCCAGCATTTT CASGLSRLDQPQHF TRBJ1-5 . TRBV12-5